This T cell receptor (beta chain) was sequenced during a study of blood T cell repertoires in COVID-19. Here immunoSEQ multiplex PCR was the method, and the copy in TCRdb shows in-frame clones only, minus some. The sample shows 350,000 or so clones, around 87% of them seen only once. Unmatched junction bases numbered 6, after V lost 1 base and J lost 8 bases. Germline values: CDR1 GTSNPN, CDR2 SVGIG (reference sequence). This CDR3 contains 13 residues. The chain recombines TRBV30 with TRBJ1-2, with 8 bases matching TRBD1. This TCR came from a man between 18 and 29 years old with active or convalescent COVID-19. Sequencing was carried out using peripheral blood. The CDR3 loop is CAWSGTGYWGYTF. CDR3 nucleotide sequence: TGTGCCTGGAGTGGGACAGGGTATTGGGGCTACACCTTC.